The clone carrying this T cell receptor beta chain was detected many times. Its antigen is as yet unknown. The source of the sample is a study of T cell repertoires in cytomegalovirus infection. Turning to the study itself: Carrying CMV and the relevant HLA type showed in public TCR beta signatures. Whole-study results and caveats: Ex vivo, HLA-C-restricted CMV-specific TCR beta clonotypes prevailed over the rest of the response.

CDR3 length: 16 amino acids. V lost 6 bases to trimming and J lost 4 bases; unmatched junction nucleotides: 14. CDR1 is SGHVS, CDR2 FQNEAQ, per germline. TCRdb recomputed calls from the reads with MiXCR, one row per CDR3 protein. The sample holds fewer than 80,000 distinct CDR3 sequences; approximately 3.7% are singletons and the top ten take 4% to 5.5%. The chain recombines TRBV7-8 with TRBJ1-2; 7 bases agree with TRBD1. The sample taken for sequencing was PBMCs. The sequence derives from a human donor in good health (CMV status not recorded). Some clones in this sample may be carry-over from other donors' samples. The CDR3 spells CASSYPGQEKVYGYTF. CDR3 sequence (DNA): TGTGCCAGCAGTTACCCAGGACAGGAGAAGGTCTATGGCTACACCTTC.